This TCR beta chain was recovered during a study of response to subunit inactivated influenza vaccine. Study outcomes and limitations: Researchers suggested that each seasonal influenza vaccination recruits few new T cells.

Note on this clonotype: The antigen is unknown.

Germline V lookup: CDR1 MNHEY, CDR2 SVGEGT. This CDR3 is 14 amino acids long. Deletions cut 7 bases from V and 0 bases from J, with 13 bases between. TCRdb analysed the RT-PCR reads with MiXCR anew, one entry per CDR3 protein. The sample yields a few hundred thousand distinct CDR3 sequences, roughly a fifth seen once. This sequence was found in a man aged 50 to 69 who received an inactivated influenza vaccine. Sequenced material: PBMCs from blood, taken around 22 months after vaccination. The chain links TRBV6-2 or TRBV6-3 to TRBJ2-7, with D tentatively TRBD2 (6 bases). This CDR3 reads CASTAGRSSYEQYF. CDR3 nucleotides: TGTGCCAGCACCGCGGGGAGGTCCTCCTACGAGCAGTACTTC.